Listed here are 25 T cell receptor beta chains from one sample, sequenced in a study of T cell responses to AZD1222 COVID-19 vaccine. The table came from immunoSEQ multiplex PCR; TCRdb's copy has only in-frame clones and leaves some out. The top ten clones hold around 1.8% of a sample with 150,000 to 200,000 clones, around 93% of them seen once. Sample: peripheral blood, taken on day 0 of AZD1222 vaccination. These receptors all come from an adult in good health.

This clone was picked up one time. The J gene is TRBJ1-1, the V gene TRBV5-6; tentative D call: TRBD1 (6 bases). The CDR3 extends over 16 amino acids. With 0 bases removed from V and 3 bases from J, the gap between germline ends came to 15 bases. The germline CDR1 and CDR2 sequences are SGHDT and YYEEEE. Here the CDR3 reads CASSLGGGGFYTEAFF. Here the CDR3 DNA reads TGTGCCAGCAGCTTGGGAGGGGGAGGCTTTTACACTGAAGCTTTCTTT.

The genes are TRBV10-2 and TRBJ2-6; the D is unclear. The CDR3 has 15 residues. V dropped 2 bases and J dropped 2 bases, with 7 bases sitting between them. Germline assignment: CDR1 WSHSY and CDR2 SAAADI. CDR3 sequence: CASSELAAGANVLTF. The CDR3 DNA is TGCGCCAGCAGTGAGCTTGCAGCTGGGGCCAACGTCCTGACTTTC.

The chain couples TRBV5-5 to TRBJ1-1; D remains ambiguous. Germline V gene sequence: CDR1 SGHKS, CDR2 YYEKEE (reference sequence). The CDR3 length is 13 residues. V shed 1 base and J shed 7 bases, with 11 bases lying between them. The DNA for the CDR3 is TGTGCCAGCAGCTTGAGGCCAGGCCTTGAAGCTTTCTTT. The encoded protein is CASSLRPGLEAFF.

V and J are TRBV9 and TRBJ1-1; no clear D gene. The CDR3 has 15 amino acids. Germline assignment: CDR1 SGDLS and CDR2 YYNGEE. Trimming took 3 bases from V and 4 from J, leaving 16 bases between them. For the CDR3, the DNA is TGTGCCAGCAGCGCCCCTCCTACTCGGCCCACTGAAGCTTTCTTT. Its protein is CASSAPPTRPTEAFF.

The rearrangement joins TRBV7-9 to TRBJ2-7; 13 bases are a match to TRBD2. The J segment lost 2 bases and the V segment lost 8 bases, leaving 3 bases of the junction unmatched. Germline V gives CDR1 SEHNR, CDR2 FQNEAQ (reference sequence). The CDR3 is 14 residues long. CDR3 nucleotide sequence: TGTGCCAGCGGAACTAGCGGGAGGGCCTACGAGCAGTACTTC. This encodes CASGTSGRAYEQYF.

The genes are TRBV30 and TRBJ1-3; no firm D call. With 5 bases removed from V and 4 bases from J, the gap between germline ends came to 6 bases. Germline CDR1 and CDR2: GTSNPN and SVGIG (reference sequence). This CDR3 is 11 amino acids long. CDR3 DNA: TGTGCCTGGGGAGAAGGAAACACCATATATTTT. Encoded protein: CAWGEGNTIYF.

The V and J genes are TRBV19 and TRBJ2-7; tentatively, D is TRBD2 (6 bases). V dropped 5 bases and J dropped 3 bases, with 8 bases sitting between them. CDR1 LNHDA and CDR2 SQIVND come from the germline V gene (reference sequence). The CDR3 spans 12 residues. The CDR3 reads CASSHGGYEQYF. CDR3 bases: TGTGCCAGTAGTCACGGGGGCTACGAGCAGTACTTC.

The chain is built from TRBV6-5 and TRBJ1-3, with no clear D. The CDR3 totals 13 residues. CDR1 is MNHEY, CDR2 SVGAGI, per germline. With 8 bases removed from V and 2 bases from J, the gap between germline ends came to 10 bases. The CDR3 coding sequence is TGTGCCAGCGTCGGGGAGGCTGGAAACACCATATATTTT. It translates to CASVGEAGNTIYF.

V gene TRBV9 combines with J gene TRBJ1-3, with a weak D call TRBD1 (5 bases). The CDR3 covers 15 residues. Per the germline V gene, CDR1 is SGDLS and CDR2 is YYNGEE. The V and J ends lost 0 bases and 2 bases respectively, with 9 bases between them. This CDR3 is CASSVDGGTGNTIYF. As DNA, the CDR3 is TGTGCCAGCAGCGTAGACGGGGGAACTGGAAACACCATATATTTT. Drawing the rest from reference TRBV9 and TRBJ1-3, the complete variable domain is DSGVTQTPKHLITATGQRVTLRCSPRSGDLSVYWYQQSLDQGLQFLIQYYNGEERAKGNILERFSAQQFPDLHSELNLSSLELGDSALYFCASSVDGGTGNTIYFGEGSWLTVV.

This chain joins TRBV28 and TRBJ1-2; 9 positions match TRBD1. V lost 4 bases and J lost 2; bases outside the gene matches: 8. The CDR3 has 16 residues. Germline V gene lookup returns CDR1 MDHEN and CDR2 SYDVKM. CDR3 nucleotide sequence: TGTGCCAGCAGTTCGCCAGGGGACAGGGCAAACTATGGCTACACCTTC. Translation: CASSSPGDRANYGYTF.

V is TRBV24-1 and J is TRBJ2-1, with 9 bases aligning to TRBD2. Germline assignment: CDR1 KGHDR and CDR2 SFDVKD. CDR3 size: 16 residues. V dropped 3 bases and J dropped 5; count of bases not matched to a gene: 7. In nucleotides, the CDR3 is TGTGCCACCAGTGATGGAAGCGGGGGGCGGAACAATGAGCAGTTCTTC. It is translated as CATSDGSGGRNNEQFF.

V is TRBV5-6 and J is TRBJ2-1; no definite D call. The CDR3 has 15 amino acids. Germline values: CDR1 SGHDT, CDR2 YYEEEE. The ends were cut back, 0 bases at V and 1 base at J, with 8 bases in the middle. The CDR3 coding sequence is TGTGCCAGCAGCTTGGTGCACAGATCCTACAATGAGCAGTTCTTC. It specifies CASSLVHRSYNEQFF. The full variable domain, in which reference TRBV5-6 and TRBJ2-1 provide the parts outside the CDR3, is DAGVTQSPTHLIKTRGQQVTLRCSPKSGHDTVSWYQQALGQGPQFIFQYYEEEERQRGNFPDRFSGHQFPNYSSELNVNALLLGDSALYLCASSLVHRSYNEQFFGPGTRLTVL.

With respect to this clone: The sample holds other DNA sequences that translate to the same CDR3. The V call is TRBV5-1, the J call TRBJ2-7; 8 nucleotides match TRBD1. Unmatched junction bases numbered 2, after V lost 4 bases and J lost 5 bases. The CDR3 sequence is 12 residues long. CDR1 is SGHRS, CDR2 YFSETQ, per germline. The CDR3 bases are TGCGCCAGCAGCCCGGACAGGGACGAGCAGTACTTC. Translated: CASSPDRDEQYF.

This clone turned up a few times. The chain is built from TRBV15 and TRBJ1-3; weak D call: TRBD1 (5 bases). Germline loops: CDR1 LNHNV, CDR2 YYDKDF (reference sequence). The CDR3 runs to 16 residues. The V gene lost 5 bases and the J gene lost 3 bases, with 17 bases spanning the gap. CDR3 in amino acids: CATSLTRGVVGNTIYF. For the CDR3, the DNA is TGTGCCACCAGCCTAACCCGGGGGGTAGTTGGAAACACCATATATTTT.

The V and J genes are TRBV5-1 and TRBJ1-5, with 8 bases that match TRBD1. CDR1 is SGHRS and CDR2 is YFSETQ in the germline V gene. The CDR3 is made up of 15 amino acids. J was trimmed by 4 bases and V by 0 bases; bases with no gene match: 3. The CDR3, as DNA: TGCGCCAGCAGCTTGGACAGGGGGGTGAATCAGCCCCAGCATTTT. This gives the protein CASSLDRGVNQPQHF.

This clone appeared once. The chain is built from TRBV14 and TRBJ1-2, with D perhaps TRBD1 (5 bases). V was pared by 3 bases and J by 4 bases, with 9 bases between. Germline CDR1 reads SGHDN; CDR2 reads FVKESK. The length of the CDR3 is 13 residues. The CDR3 nucleotides are TGTGCCAGCAGCCAGTTAACAGGCTATGGCTACACCTTC. It translates to CASSQLTGYGYTF.

This chain joins TRBV6-4 and TRBJ2-1; TRBD2 aligns across 10 bases. The ends lost 0 bases at V and 6 bases at J; junction bases unmatched: 2. There are 15 residues in the CDR3. The V gene's germline CDR1 is MRHNA and CDR2 SNTAGT. CDR3 sequence reads: CASSDSVAGGNEQFF. DNA for the CDR3: TGTGCCAGCAGTGACTCAGTAGCGGGAGGCAATGAGCAGTTCTTC.

The chain joins TRBV25-1 to TRBJ2-3; 8 bases align to TRBD2. This CDR3 has 18 amino acids. CDR1 and CDR2 from the germline V gene are MGHDK and SYGVNS. V lost 3 bases to trimming and J lost 2 bases; unmatched junction nucleotides: 13. CDR3 sequence (DNA): TGTGCCAGCAGTGAGCTACTCACACTAGCGGCCAACACAGATACGCAGTATTTT. It specifies CASSELLTLAANTDTQYF.

V is TRBV30 and J is TRBJ2-7; D not certain. Germline V CDR1 and CDR2: GTSNPN, SVGIG (reference sequence). V gave up 2 bases and J gave up 5 bases, with 13 bases separating them. This CDR3 has 13 residues. CDR3 sequence (DNA): TGTGCCTGGAGTTTGGTAATTCCCCACGAGCAGTACTTC. Encoded protein: CAWSLVIPHEQYF.

The count of this clone is one. The chain combines TRBV6-2 or TRBV6-3 with TRBJ2-7; 7 bases line up with TRBD1. The germline gives CDR1 MNHEY, CDR2 SVGEGT. There are 17 residues in the CDR3. The junction had 13 bases not matched to a gene; V was cut back by 2 bases and J by 3 bases. In DNA form, the CDR3 reads TGTGCCAGCAGTTACGGACATGGACAGGTCGCCCTCTACGAGCAGTACTTC. The encoded protein is CASSYGHGQVALYEQYF.

This chain links TRBV27 with TRBJ1-2, with D unclear. There are 15 residues in the CDR3. The V gene lost 0 bases and the J gene lost 4 bases, with 12 bases spanning the gap. Germline CDR1 and CDR2: MNHEY and SMNVEV (reference sequence). The CDR3 DNA reads as TGTGCCAGCAGTTTATCGGAGCGGACCTTCTATGGCTACACCTTC. Its protein product is CASSLSERTFYGYTF.

This chain links TRBV20-1 with TRBJ1-5; no clear D. Germline V gives CDR1 DFQATT, CDR2 SNEGSKA (reference sequence). CDR3 length equals 18 residues. Trimming removed 3 bases from V and 0 bases from J, with 21 bases in between. The DNA for the CDR3 is TGCAGTGCTAGTAAACGAGACGCGAAATTTCATAGCAATCAGCCCCAGCATTTT. Translated, it gives CSASKRDAKFHSNQPQHF.

The genes are TRBV15 and TRBJ2-2; D is possibly TRBD1 (5 bases). Trimming took off 9 bases at V and 3 bases at J, with 17 bases between the two ends. This CDR3 comprises 15 residues. Germline V gene sequence: CDR1 LNHNV, CDR2 YYDKDF (reference sequence). The CDR3: CATRPPGFYTGELFF. CDR3 in DNA: TGTGCCACGAGGCCCCCAGGGTTTTACACCGGGGAGCTGTTTTTT.

This clone has a handful of counts. V gene TRBV13 combines with J gene TRBJ1-1; TRBD1 matches 12 bases. The germline V gene encodes CDR1 PRHDT and CDR2 FYEKMQ (reference sequence). The CDR3 is 17 amino acids. Unmatched junction bases numbered 7, after V lost 5 bases and J lost 0 bases. The CDR3 sequence: CASSPQGTGGMNTEAFF. For the CDR3, the DNA is TGTGCCAGCAGCCCACAAGGGACAGGGGGCATGAACACTGAAGCTTTCTTT.

This chain joins TRBV28 and TRBJ2-7, with 13 bases identical to TRBD2. Losses at the gene ends were 4 bases for V and 3 bases for J; bases not matched to a gene: 6. CDR1 is MDHEN and CDR2 is SYDVKM in the germline V gene. The CDR3 sequence is 16 residues long. DNA for the CDR3: TGTGCCAGCAGTTCTGTAGGACTAGCGGGGGACTACGAGCAGTACTTC. It yields the protein CASSSVGLAGDYEQYF.